The clone carrying this TCR beta chain was picked up a small number of times. Its matching antigen is unknown. This sample was taken from a study of T-cell memory formation after mild COVID-19. Study-level results: CD8+ contracting clones occupied EMRA, while CD4+ ones occupied mainly CM and EM. Pre-infection memory harbored some responding clones, suggesting cross-reactive memory joined.

This CDR3 region has 14 residues. The germline gives CDR1 SQVTM, CDR2 ANQGSEA. Trimming cost V 4 bases and J 2 bases; bases outside gene matches: 5. TCRdb fed the 5' RACE reads into MiXCR, producing one record per CDR3 protein. The table lists 250,000 to 350,000 distinct CDR3 sequences, 15% to 20% of them singletons. This receptor was taken from a man aged 18 to 35 who had mild COVID-19 (a few samples of this study predate the infection). Cell type and time point are not known. The chain has TRBV29-1 and TRBJ2-7, with 10 bases lining up with TRBD1. Material: PBMCs or a T cell subset sorted from them (not recorded which). Written as DNA, the CDR3 is TGCAGCGTTGGACCGGGACAGGGGACCTACGAGCAGTACTTC. Its translation is CSVGPGQGTYEQYF.